One sample yielded the 13 T cell receptor beta chains listed below, sequenced in a study of cytomegalovirus exposure and HLA in healthy donors. PCR was performed using 60 Vbeta and 13 Jbeta primers. The protocol was immunoSEQ multiplex PCR, while the TCRdb copy is restricted to in-frame clones and leaves out a portion. The table records about 190,000 clones, roughly 80% of them present only once. Sequenced material: PBMCs. The origin of the receptors is a woman aged 30 to 39 in good health and CMV-seropositive.

This sequence joins TRBV6-4 and TRBJ1-1; D not certain. Germline CDR1 reads MRHNA; CDR2 reads SNTAGT. This CDR3 has 13 residues. Trimming removed 6 bases at V and 0 bases at J, with 8 bases between. CDR3 in amino acids: CASSREMNTEAFF. The CDR3 DNA reads as TGTGCCAGCAGCCGGGAGATGAACACTGAAGCTTTCTTT.

The genes are TRBV25-1 and TRBJ2-7; D is unresolved. Germline V CDR1 and CDR2: MGHDK, SYGVNS. V was cut by 5 bases and J by 6 bases, with 14 bases left in between. The CDR3 extends over 13 amino acids. For the CDR3, the DNA is TGTGCCAGCAGTTTGGCGGAGAAAACCGAGCAGTACTTC. This sequence encodes CASSLAEKTEQYF.

The chain has TRBV7-8 and TRBJ1-2; unclear D gene. The CDR3 is 15 amino acids. Trimming stripped 1 base from V and 4 bases from J, with 13 bases between. In germline, CDR1 is SGHVS, CDR2 FQNEAQ. The CDR3 reads CASSLGSSRTYGYTF. CDR3 DNA sequence: TGTGCCAGCAGCTTAGGGTCCTCGCGAACCTATGGCTACACCTTC.

The chain couples TRBV5-1 to TRBJ1-4; no firm D call. The CDR3 sequence is 14 residues long. Germline-derived CDR1 and CDR2 are SGHRS and YFSETQ. V dropped 2 bases and J dropped 2 bases, with 7 bases sitting between them. The CDR3 spells CASSFRGTNEKLFF. CDR3 coding DNA: TGCGCCAGCAGCTTCCGAGGCACTAATGAAAAACTGTTTTTT.

This clone showed up just a few times. The chain joins TRBV29-1 to TRBJ2-7; D may be TRBD1 (8 bases). Deletions cut 5 bases from V and 0 bases from J, with 20 bases between. Per the germline V gene, CDR1 is SQVTM and CDR2 is ANQGSEA. The CDR3 sequence is 16 residues long. The DNA for the CDR3 is TGCAGCGTTTATACAGGGGGGGGGACACACTCCTACGAGCAGTACTTC. It specifies CSVYTGGGTHSYEQYF.

The chain couples TRBV7-6 to TRBJ2-2, with a possible D match to TRBD1 (6 bases). The V gene's germline CDR1 is SGHVS and CDR2 FNYEAQ. The V gene lost 5 bases and the J gene lost 7 bases, with 14 bases spanning the gap. CDR3 length: 14 amino acids. The CDR3 coding sequence is TGTGCCAGCAGCGCCCAACAGGGCAGCGGGGAGCTGTTTTTT. Translation gives CASSAQQGSGELFF. Complete variable domain (other parts from reference TRBV7-6 and TRBJ2-2): GAGVSQSPRYKVTKRGQDVALRCDPISGHVSLYWYRQALGQGPEFLTYFNYEAQQDKSGLPNDRFSAERPEGSISTLTIQRTEQRDSAMYRCASSAQQGSGELFFGEGSRLTVL.

V and J are TRBV18 and TRBJ1-5; 8 nucleotides line up with TRBD1. Germline CDR1 is KGHSH and CDR2 is LQKENI. The CDR3 contains 15 residues. J gave up 4 bases and V 6 bases, and 8 bases lay outside the gene matches. Written as DNA, the CDR3 is TGTGCCAGCTCGTCCGGGACAGGATCTAATCAGCCCCAGCATTTT. It specifies CASSSGTGSNQPQHF. Supplemented by reference TRBV18 and TRBJ1-5, the full variable domain reads NAGVMQNPRHLVRRRGQEARLRCSPMKGHSHVYWYRQLPEEGLKFMVYLQKENIIDESGMPKERFSAEFPKEGPSILRIQQVVRGDSAAYFCASSSGTGSNQPQHFGDGTRLSIL.

This clone was recorded only once. One end of the junction fails to match germline, which may point to a read error. Other DNA sequences in this sample translate to the same CDR3. The chain joins TRBV29-1 to TRBJ2-5, with D unclear. Germline CDR1 SQVTM, CDR2 ANQGSEA. The CDR3 has 14 amino acids. CDR3 amino acids: CSVEDRLLRETQYF. In nucleotides, the CDR3 is TGCAGTGTTGAAGACCGACTCTTAAGGGAGACCCAGTACTTC.

The chain has TRBV7-2 and TRBJ1-1, with a possible D match to TRBD1 (5 bases). CDR1 SGHTA and CDR2 FQGNSA come from the germline V gene. The CDR3 covers 13 residues. V was pared by 4 bases and J by 6 bases, with 12 bases between. CDR3 sequence reads: CASSSRGGAEAFF. The CDR3 region has the DNA TGTGCCAGCAGCTCTCGGGGGGGAGCTGAAGCTTTCTTT.

As to this clone: At one of its ends the junction is not consistent with the germline gene, which may arise from a read error. The DNA of the CDR3 is TGCAGTGCTAGCGATCAGCCCCAGCATTTT. Amino acid sequence: CSASDQPQHF. The chain carries TRBV20-1 and TRBJ1-5; D is unclear. CDR1 and CDR2 from the germline V gene are DFQATT and SNEGSKA (reference sequence). The CDR3 loop spans 10 amino acids.

The CDR3 DNA reads as TGTGCCAGCTCACCACATGCCAGGATGAACACTGAAGCTTTCTTT. Amino acids: CASSPHARMNTEAFF. The gene calls are TRBV18 and TRBJ1-1; D is uncertain. Germline V CDR1 and CDR2: KGHSH, LQKENI. The V end was cut by 1 base, the J end by 0 bases, with 9 bases between. This CDR3 contains 15 residues.

J is TRBJ1-6 and V is TRBV6-5, with D unresolved. The V end was cut by 4 bases, the J end by 5 bases, with 6 bases between. The germline V gene encodes CDR1 MNHEY and CDR2 SVGAGI. There are 13 residues in the CDR3. This CDR3 is CASSSLNNSPLHF. DNA of the CDR3: TGTGCCAGCAGTTCCTTAAATAATTCACCCCTCCACTTT.

The V gene is TRBV7-2, the J gene TRBJ1-2; 7 bases map to TRBD1. Trimming cost V 5 bases and J 4 bases; bases outside gene matches: 10. The CDR3 sequence is 15 residues long. From germline, CDR1 is SGHTA and CDR2 FQGNSA. The CDR3 sequence: CASSGRTGGGYGYTF. In nucleotides, the CDR3 is TGTGCCAGCAGCGGAAGGACAGGAGGCGGCTATGGCTACACCTTC. The variable domain in full, completed from reference TRBV7-2 and TRBJ1-2, reads GAGVSQSPSNKVTEKGKDVELRCDPISGHTALYWYRQSLGQGLEFLIYFQGNSAPDKSGLPSDRFSAERTGGSVSTLTIQRTQQEDSAVYLCASSGRTGGGYGYTFGSGTRLTVV.